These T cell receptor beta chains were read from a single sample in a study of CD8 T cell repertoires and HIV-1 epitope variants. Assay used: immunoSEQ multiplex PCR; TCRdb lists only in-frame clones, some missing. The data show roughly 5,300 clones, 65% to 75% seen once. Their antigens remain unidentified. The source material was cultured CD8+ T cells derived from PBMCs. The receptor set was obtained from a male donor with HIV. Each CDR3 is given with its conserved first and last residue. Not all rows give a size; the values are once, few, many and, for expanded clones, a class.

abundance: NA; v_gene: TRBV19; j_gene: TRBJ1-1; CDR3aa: CASNQGGTEAFF
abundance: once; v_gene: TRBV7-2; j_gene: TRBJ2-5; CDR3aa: CASSSGGGVQETQYF
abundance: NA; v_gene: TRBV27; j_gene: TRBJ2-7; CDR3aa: CASSHLDGSESSYEQYF
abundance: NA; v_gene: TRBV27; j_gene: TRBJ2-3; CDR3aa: CASTPTTTSGRSTDTQYF
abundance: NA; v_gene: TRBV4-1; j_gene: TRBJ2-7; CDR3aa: CASSPIGESYEQYF
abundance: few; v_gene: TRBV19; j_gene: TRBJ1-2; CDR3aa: CASSIDHRAGYTF
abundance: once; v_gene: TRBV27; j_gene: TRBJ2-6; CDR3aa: CASSLSSSGANVLTF
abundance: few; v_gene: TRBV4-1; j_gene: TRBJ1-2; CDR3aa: CASSLGDSGRGGYTF
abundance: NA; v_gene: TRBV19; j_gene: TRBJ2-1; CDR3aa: CASQTGTYNEQFF
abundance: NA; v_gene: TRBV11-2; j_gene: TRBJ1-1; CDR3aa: CASSLGNMNTEAFF
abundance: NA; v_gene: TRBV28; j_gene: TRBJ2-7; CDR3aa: CASSLAERTDSYEQYF
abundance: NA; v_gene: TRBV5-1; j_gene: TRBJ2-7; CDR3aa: CASSLGPIAGNRYEQYF
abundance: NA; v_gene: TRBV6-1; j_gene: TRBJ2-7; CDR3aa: CASSEGAGPYEQYF
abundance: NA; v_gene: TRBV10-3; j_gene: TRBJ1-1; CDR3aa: CAISPMNTEAFF
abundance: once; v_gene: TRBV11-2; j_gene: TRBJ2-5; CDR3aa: CASSLTPELAGVYEQYF
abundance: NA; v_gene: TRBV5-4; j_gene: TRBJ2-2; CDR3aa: CASSPANTGELFF
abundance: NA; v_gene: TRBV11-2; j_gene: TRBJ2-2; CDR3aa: CASSLSIAGELFF
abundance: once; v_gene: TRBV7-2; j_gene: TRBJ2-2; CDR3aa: CASSSGEGLASTGELFF
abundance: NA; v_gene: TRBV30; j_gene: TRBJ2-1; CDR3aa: CAWRARDRGSLEQFF
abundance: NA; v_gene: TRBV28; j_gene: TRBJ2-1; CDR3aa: CASSLSPDNDEQFF
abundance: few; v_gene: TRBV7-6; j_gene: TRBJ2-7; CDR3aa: CASSLRAGEQYF
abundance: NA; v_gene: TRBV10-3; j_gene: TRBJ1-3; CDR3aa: CAISVTQGTGNTIYF
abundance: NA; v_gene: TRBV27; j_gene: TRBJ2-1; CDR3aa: CASSLSLGGNEQFF
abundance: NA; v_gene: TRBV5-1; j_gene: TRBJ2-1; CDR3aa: CASSLDGLAGTLF
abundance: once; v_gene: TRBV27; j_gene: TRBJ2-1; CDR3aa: CASSSPGTGGPTGQFF
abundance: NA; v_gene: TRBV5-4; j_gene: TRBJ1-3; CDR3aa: CASSPDRGGSGNTIYF
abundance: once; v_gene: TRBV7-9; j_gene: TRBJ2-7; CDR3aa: CASSFLDPYEQYF
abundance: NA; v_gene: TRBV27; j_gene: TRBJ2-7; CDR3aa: CASSLSEGTVSYEQYF
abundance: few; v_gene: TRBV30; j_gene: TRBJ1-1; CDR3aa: CAWAVQGNTEAFF
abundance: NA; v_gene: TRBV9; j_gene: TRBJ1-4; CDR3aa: CASSVAGTGGEKLFF
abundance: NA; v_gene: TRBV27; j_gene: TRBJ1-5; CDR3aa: CASSPDRVYNQPQHF
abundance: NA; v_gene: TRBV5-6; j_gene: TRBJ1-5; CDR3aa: CASSFSGSNQPQHF
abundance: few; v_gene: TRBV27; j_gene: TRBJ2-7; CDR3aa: CASAYRGIYEQYF
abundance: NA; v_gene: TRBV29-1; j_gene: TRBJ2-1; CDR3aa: CSVIGQGLWEKFF
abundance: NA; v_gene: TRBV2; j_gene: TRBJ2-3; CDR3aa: CASSLGRGATDTQYF
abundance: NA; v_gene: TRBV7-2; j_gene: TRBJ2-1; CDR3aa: CASQFGKKFF
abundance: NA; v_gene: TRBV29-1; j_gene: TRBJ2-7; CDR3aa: CSVIGGRALDEQYF
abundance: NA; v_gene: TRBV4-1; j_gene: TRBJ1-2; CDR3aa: CASSQDLGTPSRPF
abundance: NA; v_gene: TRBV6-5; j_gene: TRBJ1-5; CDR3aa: CASSVDTDNYQPQHF
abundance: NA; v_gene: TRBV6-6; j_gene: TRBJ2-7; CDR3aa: CASSAGTIEQYF
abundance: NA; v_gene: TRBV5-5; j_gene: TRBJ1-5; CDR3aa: CASSLIPTGEGQPQHF
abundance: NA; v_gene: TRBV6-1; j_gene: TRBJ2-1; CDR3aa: CASSEAELDSAYNEQFF
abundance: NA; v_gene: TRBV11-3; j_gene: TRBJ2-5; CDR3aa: CASSSSSYETQYF
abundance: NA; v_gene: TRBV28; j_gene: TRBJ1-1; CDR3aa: CAGRQGGTEAFF